Listed below are T cell receptor beta chains from one sample, sequenced in a study of blood T cells in healthy people across ages. TCRdb re-derived calls from the 5' RACE reads in MiXCR, one entry per CDR3 protein. The data show around 940,000 distinct CDR3 sequences, roughly 47% seen once. Sequencing was done on a sample of blood. These receptor sequences come from a woman aged 60-70 years in good health. CDR3s include the opening cysteine and the closing phenylalanine or tryptophan. The D gene is left open where the match is weak. Only part of the rows carry a size: once, few, many, or a class if the clone is expanded.

d_gene,v_gene,j_gene,abundance,len,CDR3aa,CDR3nt
-,TRBV27,TRBJ2-3,few,13,CASSGLFTDTQYF,TGTGCCAGCAGCGGACTGTTCACAGATACGCAGTATTTT
-,TRBV7-2,TRBJ2-1,-,14,CASSGGSTYNEQFF,TGTGCCAGCAGCGGGGGGAGTACCTACAATGAGCAGTTCTTC
TRBD1,TRBV4-1,TRBJ2-7,-,13,CASGQGVNYEQYF,TGCGCCAGCGGACAGGGTGTAAACTACGAGCAGTACTTC
-,TRBV7-2,TRBJ2-4,few,15,CASSLEWDRGNIQYF,TGTGCCAGCAGCTTAGAATGGGATAGGGGAAACATTCAGTACTTC
-,TRBV15,TRBJ1-5,-,16,CATSREVGLAGQPQHF,TGTGCCACCAGCAGAGAGGTAGGGTTAGCCGGTCAGCCCCAGCATTTT
-,TRBV6-5,TRBJ2-2,-,17,CASSSLPLSQGSGELFF,TGTGCCAGCAGTTCCCTCCCCCTCTCCCAAGGATCCGGGGAGCTGTTTTTT
-,TRBV4-3,TRBJ2-5,few,14,CASSQVQEGETQYF,TGCGCCAGCAGCCAAGTACAGGAGGGGGAGACCCAGTACTTC
TRBD1,TRBV27,TRBJ2-6,-,16,CASSPRTGSGANVLTF,TGTGCCAGCAGTCCACGGACAGGCTCTGGGGCCAACGTCCTGACTTTC
-,TRBV4-1,TRBJ2-1,-,16,CASSPPGLSSYNEQFF,TGCGCCAGCAGCCCCCCAGGACTAAGCTCCTACAATGAGCAGTTCTTC
-,TRBV6-5,TRBJ2-7,-,12,CATSGSSYEQYF,TGTGCCACCAGTGGCAGCTCCTACGAGCAGTACTTC
-,TRBV4-1,TRBJ2-1,-,14,CASSPVPSLGEQFF,TGCGCCAGCAGCCCTGTCCCCTCCTTGGGCGAGCAGTTCTTC
-,TRBV27,TRBJ2-7,-,15,CASSLSPTLWDEQYF,TGTGCCAGCAGTTTATCCCCCACCCTCTGGGACGAGCAGTACTTC
TRBD2,TRBV4-1,TRBJ2-3,-,16,CASSQVASGSGDTQYF,TGCGCCAGCAGCCAAGTGGCTAGCGGGAGTGGGGATACGCAGTATTTT
TRBD2,TRBV29-1,TRBJ2-5,-,14,CSATPGLAGETQYF,TGCAGCGCCACGCCGGGACTAGCGGGGGAGACCCAGTACTTC
-,TRBV30,TRBJ1-4,few,13,CAWSVSSQEKLFF,TGTGCCTGGAGTGTAAGTTCCCAGGAAAAACTGTTTTTT
TRBD1,TRBV25-1,TRBJ2-5,few,16,CASSDLQGAGRETQYF,TGTGCCAGCAGTGACCTACAGGGGGCAGGCCGAGAGACCCAGTACTTC
-,TRBV20-1,TRBJ2-7,-,18,CSAIELGVSQWGIYEQYF,TGCAGTGCTATAGAACTAGGGGTCAGCCAATGGGGCATCTACGAGCAGTACTTC
-,TRBV4-2,TRBJ2-1,many,15,CASSQVGSSYNEQFF,TGCGCCAGCAGCCAAGTAGGGAGCTCCTACAATGAGCAGTTCTTC
-,TRBV3-1,TRBJ2-3,-,13,CASSQARADTQYF,TGTGCCAGCAGCCAAGCCCGGGCGGATACGCAGTATTTT
TRBD2,TRBV6-2/TRBV6-3,TRBJ2-5,few,17,CASMVPSGRTTSREQYF,TGTGCCAGCATGGTTCCTAGCGGGAGGACCACCAGTCGGGAGCAGTACTTC
TRBD1,TRBV4-3,TRBJ1-2,-,17,CASSQDWGTGAIYGYTF,TGCGCCAGCAGCCAAGATTGGGGGACAGGGGCCATCTATGGCTACACCTTC
-,TRBV7-2,TRBJ2-5,-,13,CASSSGAKETQYF,TGTGCCAGCAGCTCCGGGGCGAAAGAGACCCAGTACTTC
-,TRBV7-2,TRBJ1-4,few,13,CASSLAHDEKLFF,TGTGCCAGCAGCTTAGCGCACGATGAAAAACTGTTTTTT
-,TRBV10-2,TRBJ2-3,-,16,CASSERNGPNTDTQYF,TGCGCCAGCAGTGAGCGGAACGGACCAAACACAGATACGCAGTATTTT
TRBD2,TRBV29-1,TRBJ2-2,-,16,CSVPPSGREGTGELFF,TGCAGCGTTCCCCCTAGCGGGAGGGAAGGCACCGGGGAGCTGTTTTTT
-,TRBV4-1,TRBJ2-7,once,15,CASSLGVPNFYEQYF,TGCGCCAGCAGCCTAGGAGTACCCAATTTTTACGAGCAGTACTTC
TRBD1,TRBV20-1,TRBJ2-7,few,14,CSAEAGGATYEQYF,TGCAGTGCTGAGGCAGGGGGCGCAACCTACGAGCAGTACTTC
-,TRBV9,TRBJ1-1,few,12,CASSVVGGLAFF,TGTGCCAGCAGCGTAGTTGGGGGGCTCGCTTTCTTT
-,TRBV12-3/TRBV12-4,TRBJ1-2,once,13,CASSFARNYGYTF,TGTGCCAGCAGTTTCGCTAGAAACTATGGCTACACCTTC
TRBD2,TRBV20-1,TRBJ2-3,-,15,CSAVTSGSDWDTQYF,TGCAGTGCCGTGACTAGCGGGAGTGATTGGGATACGCAGTATTTT
TRBD1,TRBV9,TRBJ2-5,few,17,CASSASTGVNLGETQYF,TGTGCCAGCAGCGCCTCAACAGGGGTCAACCTTGGGGAGACCCAGTACTTC
-,TRBV28,TRBJ1-2,-,15,CASSLSSWGSYGYTF,TGTGCCAGCAGTTTAAGTTCGTGGGGTAGCTATGGCTACACCTTC
-,TRBV28,TRBJ2-5,-,13,CASRPGRPGTQYF,TGTGCCAGCAGACCAGGACGCCCTGGGACCCAGTACTTC
TRBD1,TRBV6-2/TRBV6-3,TRBJ2-5,once,17,CASSYPMTGGFTETQYF,TGTGCCAGCAGTTACCCGATGACAGGGGGCTTCACGGAGACCCAGTACTTC
-,TRBV28,TRBJ2-7,few,11,CASLRAYEQYF,TGTGCCAGCTTAAGGGCCTACGAGCAGTACTTC
TRBD1,TRBV20-1,TRBJ2-4,-,11,CSARDRGMEYF,TGCAGTGCTAGAGACAGGGGGATGGAGTACTTC
-,TRBV2,TRBJ2-3,-,14,CASSRSKLTDTQYF,TGTGCCAGCTCGCGGTCTAAACTCACAGATACGCAGTATTTT
-,TRBV4-1,TRBJ1-2,-,16,CASSQEGSRTDISYTF,TGCGCCAGCAGCCAAGAGGGATCGCGTACGGATATCAGCTACACCTTC
-,TRBV29-1,TRBJ2-7,-,12,CSVAPTSYEQCF,TGCAGCGTTGCCCCGACTTCTTACGAGCAGTGCTTC
-,TRBV5-5,TRBJ1-5,-,15,CASSLGAGGGQPQHF,TGTGCCAGCAGCTTGGGAGCCGGGGGCGGTCAGCCCCAGCATTTT
-,TRBV28,TRBJ2-7,-,16,CASSFSTGAGSYEQYF,TGTGCCAGCAGTTTTTCAACGGGTGCGGGATCCTACGAGCAGTACTTC
-,TRBV20-1,TRBJ2-7,few,14,CSARGVPGLYEQYF,TGCAGTGCTAGGGGGGTCCCAGGGCTTTACGAGCAGTACTTC
TRBD2,TRBV12-3/TRBV12-4,TRBJ2-3,few,14,CASSVAGGTYTQYF,TGTGCCAGCAGTGTTGCGGGAGGAACCTATACGCAGTATTTT
TRBD2,TRBV6-5,TRBJ2-3,-,16,CASSFIAGGPTDTQYF,TGTGCCAGCAGTTTTATTGCGGGAGGGCCGACAGATACGCAGTATTTT
TRBD2,TRBV7-2,TRBJ2-7,-,15,CASSLEVSGIYEQYF,TGTGCCAGCAGCTTAGAAGTTAGCGGGATCTACGAGCAGTACTTC
TRBD1,TRBV7-2,TRBJ2-4,many,14,CASSSQGAFDIQYF,TGTGCCAGCAGCTCACAGGGGGCGTTTGACATTCAGTACTTC
-,TRBV7-2,TRBJ2-5,-,14,CASSLHWPRETQYF,TGTGCCAGCAGCTTACATTGGCCCCGGGAGACCCAGTACTTC
TRBD1,TRBV7-8,TRBJ2-1,-,16,CASSLDADRVGNEQFF,TGTGCCAGCAGCTTAGACGCGGACAGGGTAGGCAATGAGCAGTTCTTC
-,TRBV20-1,TRBJ2-5,-,12,CSAETAEETQYF,TGCAGTGCCGAGACAGCAGAAGAGACCCAGTACTTC
TRBD1,TRBV20-1,TRBJ1-1,-,17,CSASDPPPTGLNTEAFF,TGCAGTGCTAGTGACCCACCTCCGACAGGGCTGAACACTGAAGCTTTCTTT